Below are 24 T cell receptor beta chains sequenced from a single sample in a study of blood T cells in healthy people across ages. Primers used in a second PCR of about 7 to 12 cycles were a sample-barcoded 5' primer and a J-beta primer mix. TCRdb re-derived calls from the 5' RACE reads in MiXCR, one entry per CDR3 protein. Found here are over a million distinct CDR3 sequences, roughly 40% of them singletons; the top ten hold 7.9%. The sequenced material came from blood. The receptor source for this set is a woman aged 18 to 35 in good health.

This clonotype showed up just a few times. The chain employs TRBV11-2 and TRBJ2-1, with a possible D match to TRBD2 (5 bases). Germline values: CDR1 SGHAT, CDR2 FQNNGV. The ends were cut back, 5 bases at V and 8 bases at J, with 16 bases in the middle. The length of the CDR3 is 14 residues. CDR3 in DNA: TGTGCCAGCAGCCGGCCCACTAGTGACTATGAGCAGTTCTTC. Its protein is CASSRPTSDYEQFF.

Only a few counts were recorded for this clonotype. J is TRBJ2-1 and V is TRBV7-9; 11 bases are a match to TRBD2. Trimming cost V 3 bases and J 8 bases; bases outside gene matches: 3. The CDR3 is 14 residues long. In germline, CDR1 is SEHNR, CDR2 FQNEAQ (reference sequence). Here the CDR3 reads CASSFLAGGDEQFF. Written as DNA, the CDR3 is TGTGCCAGCAGCTTCCTAGCGGGAGGCGATGAGCAGTTCTTC.

V gene TRBV20-1 combines with J gene TRBJ2-7; the D is unclear. The germline CDR1 and CDR2 sequences are DFQATT and SNEGSKA (reference sequence). Trimming pared 3 bases from V and 2 bases from J, leaving 14 bases between. CDR3 length: 14 residues. This CDR3 reads CSASLTGRTYEQYF. CDR3 DNA: TGCAGTGCTAGCCTGACCGGACGGACCTACGAGCAGTACTTC.

This clonotype appeared a single time. This sequence joins TRBV20-1 and TRBJ2-5; no definite D call. The J call may be mistaken, given a closer DNA end match to TRBJ2-7. From germline, CDR1 is DFQATT and CDR2 SNEGSKA (reference sequence). This CDR3 is built from 14 residues. The DNA for the CDR3 is TGCAGTGCTAGATCGGTTTGGCCAGCAGGCGAGCAGTACTTC. This gives the protein CSARSVWPAGEQYF.

This sequence joins TRBV7-8 and TRBJ1-1, with D perhaps TRBD1 (5 bases). The CDR3 totals 13 residues. Trimming cost V 0 bases and J 4 bases, with 6 bases left between them. Germline V gene lookup returns CDR1 SGHVS and CDR2 FQNEAQ. The CDR3 nucleotides read TGTGCCAGCAGCTTAGCAGGGACCACTGAAGCTTTCTTT. Translated, it gives CASSLAGTTEAFF. Looking up the rest from reference TRBV7-8 and TRBJ1-1 gives the full variable domain: GAGVSQSPRYKVAKRGQDVALRCDPISGHVSLFWYQQALGQGPEFLTYFQNEAQLDKSGLPSDRFFAERPEGSVSTLKIQRTQQEDSAVYLCASSLAGTTEAFFGQGTRLTVV.

This clonotype was seen just once. This chain joins TRBV5-1 and TRBJ2-7, with 8 positions matching TRBD2. This CDR3 comprises 16 residues. Germline loops: CDR1 SGHRS, CDR2 YFSETQ. V lost 10 bases to trimming and J lost 7 bases; unmatched junction nucleotides: 22. CDR3 in DNA: TGCGCCCGTCTAGTAACCAAGGGACTAGACTACAATGAGCAGTACTTC. It specifies CARLVTKGLDYNEQYF.

V and J are TRBV7-2 and TRBJ1-2; TRBD1 matches 7 bases. CDR3 size: 15 residues. J gave up 7 bases and V 5 bases, and 13 bases lay outside the gene matches. The germline CDR1 and CDR2 sequences are SGHTA and FQGNSA. The CDR3 DNA reads TGTGCCAGCAGCCCCGAGACAGGGAACCTTTTTGGCTACACCTTC. It translates to CASSPETGNLFGYTF.

J is TRBJ1-2 and V is TRBV20-1; tentative D call: TRBD1 (6 bases). CDR1 and CDR2 from the germline V gene are DFQATT and SNEGSKA (reference sequence). V was clipped by 6 bases and J by 4 bases, with 18 bases between them. The CDR3 is 14 amino acids. This CDR3 is CSATRGGARYGYTF. The DNA of the CDR3 is TGCAGTGCAACGAGGGGGGGCGCACGCTATGGCTACACCTTC.

The V gene is TRBV11-2, the J gene TRBJ2-1; 11 nucleotides agree with TRBD2. The CDR3 has 17 amino acids. V lost 5 bases and J lost 7; bases outside the gene matches: 13. Germline CDR1 SGHAT, CDR2 FQNNGV. The DNA of the CDR3 is TGTGCCAGCAGCCAACACACCTTAGCGGGAGGGACTAATGAGCAGTTCTTC. It specifies CASSQHTLAGGTNEQFF. Using reference TRBV11-2 and TRBJ2-1 for the parts outside the CDR3, the full variable domain is EAGVAQSPRYKIIEKRQSVAFWCNPISGHATLYWYQQILGQGPKLLIQFQNNGVVDDSQLPKDRFSAERLKGVDSTLKIQPAKLEDSAVYLCASSQHTLAGGTNEQFFGPGTRLTVL.

This chain uses TRBV11-2 with TRBJ2-1; TRBD1 or TRBD2 may be the D gene (6 bases each). CDR1 SGHAT and CDR2 FQNNGV come from the germline V gene. V was trimmed by 0 bases and J by 8 bases, leaving 17 bases between them. CDR3 length equals 16 residues. As DNA, the CDR3 is TGTGCCAGCAGCTTAGAGGACAGTCGGGGGTGGGATGAGCAGTTCTTC. Translation gives CASSLEDSRGWDEQFF. Complete variable domain (other parts from reference TRBV11-2 and TRBJ2-1): EAGVAQSPRYKIIEKRQSVAFWCNPISGHATLYWYQQILGQGPKLLIQFQNNGVVDDSQLPKDRFSAERLKGVDSTLKIQPAKLEDSAVYLCASSLEDSRGWDEQFFGPGTRLTVL.

This rearrangement joins TRBV7-2 to TRBJ1-1, with D maybe TRBD1 (6 bases). V was pared by 5 bases and J by 7 bases, with 17 bases between. CDR3 length: 14 amino acids. The germline gives CDR1 SGHTA, CDR2 FQGNSA. The CDR3 DNA sequence: TGTGCCAGCAGCCAAGGGGGAGGGGCTCTTGAAGCTTTCTTT. This sequence encodes CASSQGGGALEAFF.

This chain joins TRBV20-1 and TRBJ2-1; 7 nucleotides match TRBD2. This CDR3 comprises 16 residues. Trimming removed 2 bases from V and 0 bases from J; junction bases left unmatched: 7. Germline V gene data show CDR1 as DFQATT and CDR2 as SNEGSKA (reference sequence). The CDR3: CSARSSGTTSYNEQFF. The CDR3 DNA follows: TGCAGTGCTAGATCGTCCGGGACTACCTCCTACAATGAGCAGTTCTTC.

V is TRBV28 and J is TRBJ1-4; the D gene is possibly TRBD1 (5 bases). The CDR3 is made up of 16 amino acids. Trimming removed 5 bases from V and 8 bases from J, with 21 bases in between. Germline CDR1 and CDR2: MDHEN and SYDVKM. The CDR3 region is CASSPAGWGTGEKLFF. For the CDR3, the DNA is TGTGCCAGCAGTCCGGCGGGGTGGGGGACTGGAGAAAAACTGTTTTTT.

The chain joins TRBV20-1 to TRBJ2-1, with TRBD2 matching over 14 bases. Per germline, CDR1 DFQATT and CDR2 SNEGSKA (reference sequence). This CDR3 has 14 residues. The junction had 6 bases not matched to a gene; V was cut back by 4 bases and J by 10 bases. CDR3 in amino acids: CSAISGLAGVEQFF. The CDR3 DNA reads TGCAGTGCTATTTCGGGACTAGCGGGAGTGGAGCAGTTCTTC.

The chain couples TRBV6-4 to TRBJ2-1, with 9 nucleotides matching TRBD2. V trimming: 3 bases; J trimming: 2 bases; junction bases outside the gene matches: 2. From germline, CDR1 is MRHNA and CDR2 SNTAGT. The CDR3 contains 15 residues. The CDR3 DNA sequence: TGTGCCAGCAGTGAGCGGGGGGGCACCTACAATGAGCAGTTCTTC. Translating it yields CASSERGGTYNEQFF.

The chain is built from TRBV28 and TRBJ2-7, with TRBD1 identical over 7 bases. The CDR3 has 16 amino acids. V was clipped by 3 bases and J by 3 bases; unmatched bases: 11. Germline V gives CDR1 MDHEN, CDR2 SYDVKM. This CDR3 reads CASSFLGGQGVYEQYF. Here the CDR3 DNA reads TGTGCCAGCAGTTTTCTCGGAGGTCAGGGGGTCTACGAGCAGTACTTC.

V usage is TRBV29-1 and J usage is TRBJ2-2; D is ambiguous. Germline CDR1 and CDR2: SQVTM and ANQGSEA. V was pared by 5 bases and J by 6 bases, with 13 bases between. This CDR3 contains 13 residues. CDR3 in amino acids: CSVPLASPGELFF. CDR3 bases: TGCAGCGTTCCCTTGGCCTCTCCCGGGGAGCTGTTTTTT.

The CDR3 nucleotides read TGTGCCAGCAGCGTCCACAGGACAGTTACCTACAATGAGCAGTTCTTC. It yields the protein CASSVHRTVTYNEQFF. The gene calls are TRBV9 and TRBJ2-1; a possible D gene is TRBD1 (6 bases). The CDR3 length is 16 residues. V lost 2 bases and J lost 2, with 14 bases in between. Germline V gene sequence: CDR1 SGDLS, CDR2 YYNGEE.

The V and J genes are TRBV7-9 and TRBJ2-1; 9 bases align to TRBD2. CDR1 and CDR2 (germline): SEHNR, FQNEAQ (reference sequence). There are 17 residues in the CDR3. V was clipped by 1 base and J by 8 bases; unmatched bases: 12. CDR3 region: CASSLGAGGRAGDEQFF. The CDR3 DNA sequence: TGTGCCAGCAGCTTAGGCGCTGGCGGGAGGGCCGGGGATGAGCAGTTCTTC.

This clonotype was seen only a few times. The V and J genes are TRBV2 and TRBJ2-7, with 8 bases fitting TRBD2. Trimming cost V 2 bases and J 1 base; bases outside gene matches: 7. Germline CDR1 is SNHLY and CDR2 is FYNNEI. CDR3 length: 16 amino acids. CDR3 loop: CASSERGSGISYEQYF. For the CDR3, the DNA is TGTGCCAGCAGTGAAAGGGGTAGCGGGATATCCTACGAGCAGTACTTC.

CDR3 residues: CASSQAQGVRDTEAFF. The DNA of the CDR3 is TGCGCCAGCAGCCAAGCACAGGGGGTAAGAGACACTGAAGCTTTCTTT. The rearrangement joins TRBV4-1 to TRBJ1-1; 8 positions match TRBD1. The V gene end was trimmed by 1 base and the J gene end by 3 bases; junction bases not matched to a gene: 7. CDR3 length: 16 residues. Germline CDR1 and CDR2: MGHRA and YSYEKL.

In DNA, the CDR3 is TGTGCCAGCAGCTTAACGGGGTTTATGGAGACCCAGTACTTC. This translates into CASSLTGFMETQYF. The chain links TRBV7-7 to TRBJ2-7, with D perhaps matching TRBD2 (5 bases). The DNA matches TRBJ2-5 better at its end, which makes the J call doubtful. This CDR3 is 14 amino acids long. CDR1 and CDR2 from the germline V gene are SSHAT and FNYEAQ (reference sequence).

V usage is TRBV28 and J usage is TRBJ2-1; D uncertain. The germline V gene has CDR1 MDHEN and CDR2 SYDVKM. This CDR3 spans 12 amino acids. Trimming removed 5 bases at V and 4 bases at J, with 6 bases between. The CDR3 here is CASSVLYNEQFF. The CDR3, as DNA: TGTGCCAGCAGTGTACTATACAATGAGCAGTTCTTC.

This rearrangement joins TRBV18 to TRBJ2-7; D not certain. In germline, CDR1 is KGHSH, CDR2 LQKENI. The CDR3 spans 16 residues. Between the trimmed V and J ends, which lost 3 bases and 4 bases, there was a span of 19 bases. The CDR3 reads CASSPVSTDPRYEQYF. The CDR3 DNA sequence: TGTGCCAGCTCACCTGTCTCCACGGATCCCCGATACGAGCAGTACTTC.